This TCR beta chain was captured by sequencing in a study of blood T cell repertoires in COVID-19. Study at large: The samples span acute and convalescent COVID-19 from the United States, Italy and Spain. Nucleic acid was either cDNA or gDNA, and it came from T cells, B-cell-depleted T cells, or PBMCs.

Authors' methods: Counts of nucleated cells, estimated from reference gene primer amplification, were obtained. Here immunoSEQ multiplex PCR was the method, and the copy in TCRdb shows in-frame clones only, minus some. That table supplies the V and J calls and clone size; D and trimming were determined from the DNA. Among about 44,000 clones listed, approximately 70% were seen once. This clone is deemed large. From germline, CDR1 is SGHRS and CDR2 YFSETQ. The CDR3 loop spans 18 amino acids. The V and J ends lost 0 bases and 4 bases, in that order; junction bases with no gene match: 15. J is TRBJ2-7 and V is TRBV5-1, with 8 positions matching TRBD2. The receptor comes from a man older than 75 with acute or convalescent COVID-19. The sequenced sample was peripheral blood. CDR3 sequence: CASSLAGGRSGRAYEQYF. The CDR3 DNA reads TGCGCCAGCAGCTTGGCCGGGGGCAGGAGCGGGAGAGCATACGAGCAGTACTTC.